This T cell receptor (beta chain) was sequenced in a study of Graves' ophthalmopathy and Graves' hyperthyroidism (dated by TCRdb to the late 2010s). The study in broad terms: Stable hyperthyroidism was defined as no progression to ophthalmopathy within 18 months of follow-up. In more than five hyperthyroidism patients, the T-cell repertoires found in thyroid tissue were compared with those found in blood. To explore V-J signatures that separate ophthalmopathy from hyperthyroidism, a discovery set of around 97 patients was enrolled, consisting of roughly 45 with ophthalmopathy and some 56 with stable hyperthyroidism. Following sampling, methimazole starting at 30 mg daily was administered to hyperthyroidism patients, and high-dose intravenous methylprednisolone was administered to ophthalmopathy patients. TCR beta repertoire signatures were used to distinguish Graves' ophthalmopathy from Graves' hyperthyroidism and to predict progression to ophthalmopathy. In total, some 140 blood samples were TCR-sequenced: approximately 42 ophthalmopathy, roughly 77 hyperthyroidism and some 17 hyperthyroidism-to-ophthalmopathy patients. The independent validation cohort included 20 or so hyperthyroidism patients plus 17 patients who later progressed from hyperthyroidism to ophthalmopathy.

This clonotype was seen at least ten times. No cognate antigen has been identified for it. Base qualities are not at hand, and no much larger clone is one base apart. For repertoire sequencing, the TCR beta CDR3 regions were amplified from RNA transcripts. HTBI primers and the Qiagen OneStep RT-PCR kit were used in a first-round RT-PCR, which was followed by a second-round multiplex PCR, size selection and purification. Libraries were sequenced paired-end with 100 bp reads on an Illumina HiSeq2000. The paper's data handling went like this. Reads were processed with SOAPnuke, discarding reads with adapters, uncalled bases, mean Phred below 15, or no exact constant-primer or identifier match. COPE v1.2.5 was used to merge high-quality paired reads. Each unique nucleotide sequence was treated as a clonotype, and MiTCR v1.1 was used to align the clonotypes to the IMGT TRB V, D and J references. The analysis was limited to V-J combinations with a frequency above 0.0001, which together covered over 99% of the repertoires. For each V-J combination, a TCR clonal expansion and chaos score was defined as F50 clonal expansion divided by the chaos observed in the TCRdist matrix. Welch's t-statistics and random forest were used to narrow the features down to 13 V-J combinations, which were then fed into a naive Bayes classifier. Thyroid-blood repertoire similarity was quantified with the Morisita-Horn index. TCRdb redid the processing of the public reads, applying fastp at Q25 and MiXCR, and retained in-frame beta chains. Identical CDR3 proteins give one entry, which carries the most common genes and DNA. In this record, the V and J calls reflect TCRdb's handling and not the investigators' own analysis. Recorded for this sample are around 1,200,000 distinct CDR3 sequences; about 36% of them occurred a single time. The ten largest clones add up to over 8.5% of the sample.

Hyperthyroidism patients were newly diagnosed, were aged 18 to 65 years, and had a disease duration under 2 months. Patients with other autoimmune diseases, uncontrolled infections, pregnancy or lactation were excluded from the study. Diagnosis relied on clinical symptoms, serum thyroxine, TRAb, thyroid ultrasound and orbital computed tomography. Total RNA was extracted using Trizol reagent, and RNA quality was checked on an Agilent 2100 Bioanalyzer. Summary of the overall study and its limitations: Most expanded thyroid clonotypes with frequency above 0.001 were also detected in blood, suggesting blood repertoires may reflect the thyroid immune response. Sample size was not predetermined statistically, and investigators were not blinded to group allocation. In cross-validation, the 13-signature model distinguished ophthalmopathy from stable hyperthyroidism with 85% to 90% sensitivity and nearly 82% specificity, and in the test set the corresponding values were approximately 80% and 75%. In validation, the model predicted ophthalmopathy progression with 55% to 71% sensitivity and 72.22% specificity; fewer than 15 predicted patients were CT-confirmed with GO in a median of approximately 6.2 months.

The germline V gene encodes CDR1 SGHTA and CDR2 FQGTGA. V sheds 4 bases and J sheds 7 bases, leaving 13 bases between their ends. From the cysteine up to the phenylalanine, the CDR3 has a length of 13 residues. Left in the record is the CDR3 DNA by itself, 39 bases read in frame from the first base. What was sequenced was peripheral blood or thyroid tissue (not recorded which). Here the chain combines TRBV7-3 and TRBJ1-1, with a weak D call of TRBD1 (6 bases match). This TCR derives from an adult man with Graves' hyperthyroidism. CDR3 protein: CASSSSGVGEAFF. The sequenced DNA is TGTGCCAGCAGCTCTTCAGGGGTTGGTGAAGCTTTCTTT. The full variable domain, completed from the reference TRBV7-3 and TRBJ1-1 proteins outside the CDR3, reads GAGVSQTPSNKVTEKGKYVELRCDPISGHTALYWYRQSLGQGPEFLIYFQGTGAADDSGLPNDRFFAVRPEGSVSTLKIQRTERGDSAVYLCASSSSGVGEAFFGQGTRLTVV.